Shown below are 10 T cell receptor beta chains from a single sample sequenced in a study of cytomegalovirus exposure and HLA in healthy donors. Primers included in the PCR were 60 Vbeta and 13 Jbeta primers. TCRdb's copy holds only in-frame clones and misses some; the assay was immunoSEQ multiplex PCR. In the table there are some 160,000 clones, under 85% of which are singletons. The material sequenced was PBMCs. These receptors all stem from a woman aged 18-29 years in good health and CMV-seropositive.

J is TRBJ2-1 and V is TRBV15; D is uncertain. Trimming removed 0 bases from V and 6 bases from J, with 12 bases in between. CDR1 and CDR2 from the germline V gene are LNHNV and YYDKDF (reference sequence). The CDR3 has 15 residues. CDR3 amino acids: CATSRELLTFNEQFF. The CDR3 coding sequence is TGTGCCACCAGCAGAGAACTCCTTACCTTCAATGAGCAGTTCTTC.

The chain carries TRBV7-9 and TRBJ1-4; perhaps TRBD1 as D (5 bases). Per the germline V gene, CDR1 is SEHNR and CDR2 is FQNEAQ (reference sequence). The CDR3 is 14 residues long. V was trimmed by 1 base and J by 4 bases, leaving 7 bases between them. The CDR3 here is CASSLVGLNEKLFF. For the CDR3, the DNA is TGTGCCAGCAGCTTAGTGGGGCTTAATGAAAAACTGTTTTTT.

This chain connects TRBV19 to TRBJ1-3; tentative D call: TRBD1 (6 bases). Germline-derived CDR1 and CDR2 are LNHDA and SQIVND (reference sequence). This CDR3 contains 17 residues. V was clipped by 3 bases and J by 0 bases, with 15 bases between them. As DNA, the CDR3 is TGTGCCAGTAGTATGAGCGGACAGCCTCACTCTGGAAACACCATATATTTT. It translates to CASSMSGQPHSGNTIYF. Full variable domain (missing parts from reference TRBV19 and TRBJ1-3): DGGITQSPKYLFRKEGQNVTLSCEQNLNHDAMYWYRQDPGQGLRLIYYSQIVNDFQKGDIAEGYSVSREKKESFPLTVTSAQKNPTAFYLCASSMSGQPHSGNTIYFGEGSWLTVV.

Remarks on this clone: Relative to the germline gene, one junction end is altered; a read error may explain this. V and J are TRBV4-2 and TRBJ1-5; D is possibly TRBD1 (6 bases). The CDR3 consists of 16 residues. Germline V gene lookup returns CDR1 LGHNA and CDR2 YNFKEQ. The CDR3 coding sequence is TGTGCCGGCAGCCACGGACAAGGGACACTTTATCAGCCCCAGCATTTT. Its translation is CAGSHGQGTLYQPQHF.

The rearrangement joins TRBV6-4 to TRBJ2-2, with D possibly matching TRBD1 (6 bases). The CDR3 runs to 14 residues. Germline loops: CDR1 MRHNA, CDR2 SNTAGT. Deletions cut 10 bases from V and 4 bases from J, with 16 bases between. The CDR3 DNA reads as TGTGCCACCAGGGGAGTCTCCTTCACCGGGGAGCTGTTTTTT. It codes for CATRGVSFTGELFF.

The genes are TRBV7-2 and TRBJ2-2, with 7 bases lining up with TRBD1. The length of the CDR3 is 15 residues. In germline, CDR1 is SGHTA, CDR2 FQGNSA. Losses at the gene ends were 5 bases for V and 1 base for J; bases not matched to a gene: 4. The CDR3 region has the DNA TGTGCCAGCAGCCCCCGGGACAGGAACACCGGGGAGCTGTTTTTT. It codes for CASSPRDRNTGELFF.

The gene calls are TRBV4-2 and TRBJ1-5, with 7 bases lining up with TRBD1. Germline loops: CDR1 LGHNA, CDR2 YNFKEQ. J lost 3 bases, V lost 0 bases, and 8 bases had no gene match. The CDR3 contains 17 residues. The chain's CDR3 is CASSQDQGDRHNQPQHF. CDR3 nucleotides: TGTGCCAGCAGCCAAGATCAGGGGGACCGACACAATCAGCCCCAGCATTTT.

J is TRBJ2-3 and V is TRBV9, with a tentative D call TRBD1 (5 bases). CDR3 length: 14 residues. Trimming pared 0 bases from V and 2 bases from J, leaving 7 bases between. Germline CDR1 SGDLS, CDR2 YYNGEE. CDR3 coding DNA: TGTGCCAGCAGCGTAGACAGGATCACAGATACGCAGTATTTT. Its protein is CASSVDRITDTQYF.

CDR3: CASSQDQGQGATTNEKLFF. Here the CDR3 DNA reads TGCGCCAGCAGCCAAGATCAGGGACAGGGGGCGACAACTAATGAAAAACTGTTTTTT. The chain is built from TRBV4-3 and TRBJ1-4; 12 bases line up with TRBD1. The junction had 5 bases not matched to a gene; V was cut back by 0 bases and J by 0 bases. CDR1 and CDR2 (germline): LGHNA, YSLEER. The CDR3 contains 19 residues.

This chain uses TRBV11-3 with TRBJ2-3; 8 nucleotides align to TRBD2. V shed 1 base and J 5 bases; nucleotides not matched to a gene: 8. Germline V gene data show CDR1 as SGHNT and CDR2 as YENEEA. The CDR3 runs to 16 residues. The CDR3 nucleotides are TGTGCCAGCAGCTTAGCGAACAAGCGGGGGATAGATACGCAGTATTTT. It yields the protein CASSLANKRGIDTQYF.